This T cell receptor (beta chain) stems from a study of blood T cell repertoires in COVID-19. On the study more broadly: Both acute and convalescent COVID-19 samples were obtained from the United States, Italy and Spain. The analysed material was cDNA or gDNA that came from T cells, B-cell-depleted T cells, or PBMCs.

Original analysis: The authors estimated nucleated cell counts from reference gene primer amplification. Clones were read by immunoSEQ multiplex PCR, and TCRdb kept only the in-frame ones, dropping some. Clonal size and the V and J genes are those of that table, whereas D and trimming came from the DNA. The sample includes about 380,000 clones, nearly 90% of them seen just once. Germline assignment: CDR1 MNHEY and CDR2 SMNVEV (reference sequence). Trimming shortened V by 6 bases and J by 5 bases, and 22 bases separated the two germline ends. This CDR3 spans 16 amino acids. This chain connects TRBV27 to TRBJ1-1, with D possibly TRBD1 on 5 matching bases. Sequenced sample: peripheral blood. The receptor was derived from a man between 18 and 35 years old with active or convalescent COVID-19. CDR3: CASRSSGVALWTEAFF. The CDR3 DNA reads TGTGCCAGCAGATCCTCGGGGGTAGCCCTTTGGACTGAAGCTTTCTTT.